What follows are 17 T cell receptor beta chains derived from one specimen sequenced in a study of neurological immune-mediated disorders. Time point: longitudinal time-point 3. TCRdb itself ran the 5' RACE reads through MiXCR, one entry per CDR3 protein. The profile covers about 80,000 distinct CDR3 sequences, with roughly 4.3% appearing a single time and approximately 5.4% taken by the ten largest. Sequenced sample: PBMCs. The receptor set was obtained from a woman aged 55 to 70 with multiple sclerosis.

This clonotype was observed at least ten times. The J gene is TRBJ1-5, the V gene TRBV20-1; the D is unclear. There are 13 residues in the CDR3. V shed 1 base and J shed 3 bases, with 7 bases lying between them. Germline CDR1 DFQATT, CDR2 SNEGSKA (reference sequence). CDR3 protein: CSARGQANQPQHF. In DNA form, the CDR3 reads TGCAGTGCTAGAGGCCAGGCCAATCAGCCCCAGCATTTT.

As for this clonotype: It may be a read error: a sequence one base away is much more abundant. The rearrangement uses TRBV12-3 or TRBV12-4 and TRBJ2-1; D is perhaps TRBD1 (6 bases). This CDR3 spans 16 amino acids. V was cut by 6 bases and J by 8 bases, with 23 bases left in between. In DNA, the CDR3 is TGTGCCAGCAGAGGTCAAGGGGGAATTCCCCCCGATGAGCAGTTCTTC. It is translated as CASRGQGGIPPDEQFF.

This clonotype was found many times. This chain links TRBV5-1 with TRBJ2-5, with 9 bases aligning to TRBD1. Trimming cost V 3 bases and J 2 bases; bases outside gene matches: 5. The germline CDR1 and CDR2 sequences are SGHRS and YFSETQ. The CDR3 length is 15 residues. DNA of the CDR3: TGCGCCAGCAGCTACCGGGACAGGGCACAAGAGACCCAGTACTTC. Translating it yields CASSYRDRAQETQYF.

This clonotype was seen many times. The chain uses TRBV20-1 and TRBJ2-3; 9 bases align to TRBD1. After removal of 8 bases from V and 3 bases from J, the junction contained 9 bases not matched to a gene. The CDR3 consists of 14 residues. Germline lookup yields CDR1 DFQATT and CDR2 SNEGSKA (reference sequence). CDR3 region: CSSPPGTGTDTQYF. The CDR3, as DNA: TGCAGTTCCCCGCCGGGGACAGGGACAGATACGCAGTATTTT.

This clonotype was recorded many times. This rearrangement joins TRBV5-1 to TRBJ1-1; D is uncertain. The CDR3 is 14 amino acids. Deletions cut 6 bases from V and 1 base from J, with 13 bases between. Germline V gene data show CDR1 as SGHRS and CDR2 as YFSETQ. The CDR3 loop is CASTLNSANTEAFF. The CDR3, as DNA: TGCGCCAGCACCTTAAACTCTGCGAACACTGAAGCTTTCTTT. Together with reference TRBV5-1 and TRBJ1-1, the CDR3 gives the full variable domain: KAGVTQTPRYLIKTRGQQVTLSCSPISGHRSVSWYQQTPGQGLQFLFEYFSETQRNKGNFPGRFSGRQFSNSRSEMNVSTLELGDSALYLCASTLNSANTEAFFGQGTRLTVV.

This clonotype was observed many times. The rearrangement uses TRBV12-3 or TRBV12-4 and TRBJ1-1; D might be TRBD1 (6 bases). The CDR3 is 15 amino acids. The V and J ends lost 4 bases and 2 bases respectively, with 14 bases between them. CDR3 in DNA: TGTGCCAGCAGTTCCGGAGGGACAAGAAACACTGAAGCTTTCTTT. It codes for CASSSGGTRNTEAFF.

In this sample, this clonotype turned up many times. V and J are TRBV6-5 and TRBJ1-4; 8 positions agree with TRBD1. The CDR3 runs to 16 residues. Germline values: CDR1 MNHEY, CDR2 SVGAGI. J was trimmed by 1 base and V by 4 bases; bases with no gene match: 5. This CDR3 is CASSSYRGLTNEKLFF. CDR3 in DNA: TGTGCCAGCAGTTCGTACAGGGGGTTAACTAATGAAAAACTGTTTTTT.

This clonotype was seen repeatedly, ten times or more. The chain recombines TRBV15 with TRBJ2-7, with 7 bases fitting TRBD2. The germline gives CDR1 LNHNV, CDR2 YYDKDF (reference sequence). V trimming: 5 bases; J trimming: 0 bases; junction bases outside the gene matches: 7. The CDR3 contains 15 residues. The CDR3 sequence is CATSGGGGSSYEQYF. The DNA of the CDR3 is TGTGCCACCAGCGGTGGGGGGGGGAGCTCCTACGAGCAGTACTTC.

DNA of the CDR3: TGTGCCAGCAGTGATGGGGGGGTCAATGAGCAGTTCTTC. Translated: CASSDGGVNEQFF. This chain connects TRBV2 to TRBJ2-1; 7 bases align to TRBD2. The V gene's germline CDR1 is SNHLY and CDR2 FYNNEI. This CDR3 region has 13 residues. The J segment lost 6 bases and the V segment lost 3 bases, leaving 2 bases of the junction unmatched.

This clonotype came up many times. The chain has TRBV6-1 and TRBJ2-7, with D perhaps matching TRBD2 (6 bases). The germline CDR1 and CDR2 sequences are MNHNS and SASEGT. The CDR3 has 11 residues. V lost 8 bases and J 1 base, leaving 6 bases between the germline ends. This chain's CDR3 is CASGGSYEQYF. In DNA form, the CDR3 reads TGTGCCAGCGGGGGGTCCTACGAGCAGTACTTC.

This clonotype appeared many times. J is TRBJ2-7 and V is TRBV5-1, with D perhaps TRBD1 (6 bases). Trimming pared 4 bases from V and 5 bases from J, leaving 13 bases between. The CDR3 is 13 residues long. CDR1 is SGHRS, CDR2 YFSETQ, per germline. The CDR3 DNA follows: TGCGCCAGCAGCACCACAGGGATCCACGAGCAGTACTTC. Translating gives CASSTTGIHEQYF.

The table lists this clonotype with many counts. The V call is TRBV4-1, the J call TRBJ2-2; D is perhaps TRBD1 (6 bases). This CDR3 has 18 residues. Germline loops: CDR1 MGHRA, CDR2 YSYEKL. Trimming shortened V by 0 bases and J by 5 bases, and 19 bases separated the two germline ends. The CDR3 region is CASSQDPPGHQGTGELFF. The CDR3 nucleotides read TGCGCCAGCAGCCAAGATCCCCCAGGCCATCAGGGGACCGGGGAGCTGTTTTTT.

This clonotype was detected ten times or more. This rearrangement joins TRBV20-1 to TRBJ1-1; 8 bases are a match to TRBD1. Trimming cost V 4 bases and J 1 base; bases outside gene matches: 5. The germline V gene encodes CDR1 DFQATT and CDR2 SNEGSKA (reference sequence). The length of the CDR3 is 14 residues. CDR3 DNA: TGCAGTGCTATTGACAGGGGTGAGAACACTGAAGCTTTCTTT. This gives the protein CSAIDRGENTEAFF.

This clonotype was detected ten times or more. V usage is TRBV7-9 and J usage is TRBJ1-1, with TRBD1 matching over 9 bases. Per germline, CDR1 SEHNR and CDR2 FQNEAQ (reference sequence). V lost 7 bases to trimming and J lost 4 bases; unmatched junction nucleotides: 7. This CDR3 has 14 amino acids. This CDR3 is CASTTGGFPTEAFF. The CDR3 DNA is TGTGCCAGCACAACAGGGGGCTTTCCCACTGAAGCTTTCTTT.

The table lists this clonotype with many counts. The CDR3 protein is CASAQSLGDYGYTF. CDR3 nucleotide sequence: TGTGCCAGCGCACAGAGTCTTGGTGACTATGGCTACACCTTC. This rearrangement joins TRBV18 to TRBJ1-2; the D is unclear. From germline, CDR1 is KGHSH and CDR2 LQKENI. The V and J ends lost 8 bases and 3 bases respectively, with 16 bases between them. The CDR3 runs 14 residues. The full variable domain, completed using reference TRBV18 and TRBJ1-2, is NAGVMQNPRHLVRRRGQEARLRCSPMKGHSHVYWYRQLPEEGLKFMVYLQKENIIDESGMPKERFSAEFPKEGPSILRIQQVVRGDSAAYFCASAQSLGDYGYTFGSGTRLTVV.

This clonotype was seen repeatedly, ten times or more. The V gene is TRBV4-2, the J gene TRBJ2-7; D remains ambiguous. The CDR3 is made up of 15 amino acids. The V end was cut by 0 bases, the J end by 2 bases, with 11 bases between. Germline V CDR1 and CDR2: LGHNA, YNFKEQ. CDR3 amino acids: CASSQDRNEPYEQYF. CDR3 coding DNA: TGTGCCAGCAGCCAAGATAGGAACGAACCCTACGAGCAGTACTTC.

This clonotype was detected many times. CDR3: CASSLEGGAFF. DNA for the CDR3: TGTGCCAGCAGCTTAGAAGGGGGAGCTTTCTTT. The rearrangement uses TRBV11-2 and TRBJ1-1; the D gene is possibly TRBD1 (6 bases). V lost 0 bases to trimming and J lost 10 bases, with 6 bases between them. CDR3 length: 11 amino acids. Germline assignment: CDR1 SGHAT and CDR2 FQNNGV.